The 10 T cell receptor beta chains reported below all come from one sample, sequenced in a study of blood T cell repertoires in COVID-19. Only in-frame clones appear in the TCRdb table, and some are missing; sequencing was by immunoSEQ multiplex PCR. There are about 200,000 clones in the sample; 70% to 90% occur only once, and 0.7% to 0.95% lies in the top ten. Input material: peripheral blood. These receptors came from a woman in her 70s with acute or convalescent COVID-19.

This rearrangement joins TRBV19 to TRBJ2-2, with 8 bases matching TRBD1. V dropped 4 bases and J dropped 3; count of bases not matched to a gene: 7. Germline CDR1 and CDR2: LNHDA and SQIVND (reference sequence). The CDR3 consists of 16 residues. CDR3: CASSKPTGAYTGELFF. The CDR3 DNA follows: TGTGCCAGTAGTAAGCCGACAGGGGCCTACACCGGGGAGCTGTTTTTT.

The table lists this clone with a few counts. This chain uses TRBV28 with TRBJ2-3, with 8 bases matching TRBD1. Germline assignment: CDR1 MDHEN and CDR2 SYDVKM. This CDR3 spans 18 amino acids. Unmatched junction bases numbered 13, after V lost 5 bases and J lost 0 bases. The CDR3 loop is CASSLFGLGQGSTDTQYF. Written as DNA, the CDR3 is TGTGCCAGCAGTCTCTTCGGGTTAGGACAGGGTAGCACAGATACGCAGTATTTT. Complete variable domain (other parts from reference TRBV28 and TRBJ2-3): DVKVTQSSRYLVKRTGEKVFLECVQDMDHENMFWYRQDPGLGLRLIYFSYDVKMKEKGDIPEGYSVSREKKERFSLILESASTNQTSMYLCASSLFGLGQGSTDTQYFGPGTRLTVL.

The chain joins TRBV24-1 to TRBJ1-5; D might be TRBD1 (5 bases). The germline gives CDR1 KGHDR, CDR2 SFDVKD. V gave up 0 bases and J gave up 9 bases, with 8 bases separating them. The CDR3 is made up of 13 amino acids. CDR3 DNA sequence: TGTGCCACCAGTGATTTGCGGCAGGGGCCCCAGCATTTT. Amino acid sequence: CATSDLRQGPQHF.

The genes are TRBV7-9 and TRBJ1-5; D perhaps matches TRBD1 (5 bases). Germline CDR1 reads SEHNR; CDR2 reads FQNEAQ (reference sequence). The CDR3 length is 16 residues. The germline V and J ends were trimmed by 0 bases and 6 bases, with 15 bases remaining between them. CDR3 loop: CASSLAGGPAGQPQHF. In DNA form, the CDR3 reads TGTGCCAGCAGCTTAGCGGGGGGACCTGCGGGTCAGCCCCAGCATTTT.

The chain recombines TRBV6-5 with TRBJ2-7; TRBD2 might be the D (6 bases). Per germline, CDR1 MNHEY and CDR2 SVGAGI. Trimming shortened V by 10 bases and J by 5 bases, and 18 bases separated the two germline ends. This CDR3 contains 13 residues. CDR3 residues: CAINPGGADEQYF. The CDR3 region has the DNA TGTGCCATCAACCCTGGCGGGGCAGACGAGCAGTACTTC.

This clone appeared a few times. The chain carries TRBV28 and TRBJ1-1; D is ambiguous. V shed 6 bases and J shed 2 bases, with 10 bases lying between them. Per the germline V gene, CDR1 is MDHEN and CDR2 is SYDVKM. The CDR3 loop spans 13 amino acids. CDR3 nucleotide sequence: TGTGCCAGCAGCCGGGAGGTTAACACTGAAGCTTTCTTT. It codes for CASSREVNTEAFF.

The V and J genes are TRBV6-5 and TRBJ1-2, with D uncertain. V lost 7 bases, J lost 2 bases, and 8 bases lay in between. CDR3 length: 12 amino acids. Germline values: CDR1 MNHEY, CDR2 SVGAGI. The CDR3 reads CASTHTNYGYTF. CDR3 nucleotides: TGTGCCAGCACTCACACAAACTATGGCTACACCTTC.

This clone was detected only once. The rearrangement uses TRBV12-3 or TRBV12-4 and TRBJ2-5; TRBD2 is a possible D gene (5 bases). Deletions cut 3 bases from V and 4 bases from J, with 9 bases between. CDR3 length: 13 residues. Written as DNA, the CDR3 is TGTGCCAGCAGTTTGGGCAGCGGAGAGACCCAGTACTTC. It specifies CASSLGSGETQYF.

The chain joins TRBV19 to TRBJ1-2; D gene ambiguous. This CDR3 has 12 amino acids. The V end was cut by 3 bases, the J end by 8 bases, with 10 bases between. Germline values: CDR1 LNHDA, CDR2 SQIVND (reference sequence). The CDR3 DNA reads as TGTGCCAGTAGTATTCGAACAGACGGCTACACCTTC. Protein: CASSIRTDGYTF.

This chain links TRBV5-1 with TRBJ1-4; 8 positions match TRBD1. Germline V gene data show CDR1 as SGHRS and CDR2 as YFSETQ. The trim removed 4 bases at V and 5 bases at J, leaving 10 bases unmatched. The CDR3 is 16 residues long. CDR3 bases: TGCGCCAGCAGCCAGGACAGGGCAGAGCGAAATGAAAAACTGTTTTTT. It encodes CASSQDRAERNEKLFF.